This TCR beta chain was retrieved from a study of shared clonotypes between healthy human individuals. The CDR3 runs 15 residues. Germline assignment: CDR1 SGHVS and CDR2 FQNEAQ. V gave up 3 bases and J gave up 5 bases, with 11 bases separating them. Donation came from healthy HIV-negative adults that had no recent acute infections or vaccinations. Caucasian adults residing in Nashville, Tennessee made up all the donors. Method: immunoSEQ multiplex PCR; TCRdb's copy keeps in-frame clones and lacks some. The sample has more than 2,000,000 clones, around 90% seen once. The receptor's source is a man aged 18-30 years in good health. Material: naive CD4+ T cells sorted from blood. Subset defined: CD45RA+ positively selected. This chain joins TRBV7-8 and TRBJ1-6; tentative D call: TRBD1 (5 bases). CDR3 loop: CASSFQGRNNSPLHF. The CDR3 nucleotides are TGTGCCAGCAGCTTCCAGGGACGGAATAATTCACCCCTCCACTTT.